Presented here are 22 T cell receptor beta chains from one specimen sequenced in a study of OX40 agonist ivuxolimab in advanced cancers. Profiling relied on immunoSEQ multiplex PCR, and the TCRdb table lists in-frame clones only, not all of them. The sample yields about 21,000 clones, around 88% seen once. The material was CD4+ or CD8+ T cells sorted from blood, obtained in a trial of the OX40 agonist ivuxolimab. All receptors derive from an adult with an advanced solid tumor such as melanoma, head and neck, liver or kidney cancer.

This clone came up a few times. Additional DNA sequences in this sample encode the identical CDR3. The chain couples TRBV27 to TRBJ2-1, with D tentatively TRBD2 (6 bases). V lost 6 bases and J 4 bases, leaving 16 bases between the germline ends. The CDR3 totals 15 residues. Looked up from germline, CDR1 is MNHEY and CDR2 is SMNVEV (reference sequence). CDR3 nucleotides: TGTGCCAGCAGAGAAGGTGGGGGGACGTACAATGAGCAGTTCTTC. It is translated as CASREGGGTYNEQFF.

CDR3 region: CASSLGGNYNEQFF. For the CDR3, the DNA is TGTGCCAGCAGCTTAGGGGGCAACTACAATGAGCAGTTCTTC. The chain combines TRBV7-9 with TRBJ2-1; D perhaps matches TRBD1 (5 bases). Trimming removed 1 base at V and 3 bases at J, with 7 bases between. The CDR3 runs to 14 residues. Germline-derived CDR1 and CDR2 are SEHNR and FQNEAQ (reference sequence). The full variable domain, in which reference TRBV7-9 and TRBJ2-1 provide the parts outside the CDR3, is DTGVSQNPRHKITKRGQNVTFRCDPISEHNRLYWYRQTLGQGPEFLTYFQNEAQLEKSRLLSDRFSAERPKGSFSTLEIQRTEQGDSAMYLCASSLGGNYNEQFFGPGTRLTVL.

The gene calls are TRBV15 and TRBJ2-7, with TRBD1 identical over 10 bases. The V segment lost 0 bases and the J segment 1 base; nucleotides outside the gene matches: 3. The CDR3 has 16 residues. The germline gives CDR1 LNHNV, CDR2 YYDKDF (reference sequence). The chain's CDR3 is CATSRDRDRGSYEQYF. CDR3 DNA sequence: TGTGCCACCAGCAGAGACCGGGACAGGGGATCCTACGAGCAGTACTTC.

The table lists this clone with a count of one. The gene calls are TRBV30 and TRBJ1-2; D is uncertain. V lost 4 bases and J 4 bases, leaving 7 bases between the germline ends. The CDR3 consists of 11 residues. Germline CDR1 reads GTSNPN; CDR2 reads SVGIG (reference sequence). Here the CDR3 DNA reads TGTGCCTGGATTAGGGCCTATGGCTACACCTTC. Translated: CAWIRAYGYTF.

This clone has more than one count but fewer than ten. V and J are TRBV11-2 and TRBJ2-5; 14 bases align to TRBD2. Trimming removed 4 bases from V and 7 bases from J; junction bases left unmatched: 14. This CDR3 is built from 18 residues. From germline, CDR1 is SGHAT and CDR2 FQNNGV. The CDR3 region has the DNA TGTGCCAGCAGCTGGGGACTAGCGGGAGAGGGGGCAAAAGGGACCCAGTACTTC. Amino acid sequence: CASSWGLAGEGAKGTQYF.

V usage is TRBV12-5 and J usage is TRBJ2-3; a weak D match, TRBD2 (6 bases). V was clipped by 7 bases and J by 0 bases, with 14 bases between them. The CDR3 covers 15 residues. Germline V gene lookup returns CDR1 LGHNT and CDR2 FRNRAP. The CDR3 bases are TGTGCTAGTGCTACCGGGACTTCTAGCACAGATACGCAGTATTTT. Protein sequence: CASATGTSSTDTQYF. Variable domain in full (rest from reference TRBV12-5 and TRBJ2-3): DARVTQTPRHKVTEMGQEVTMRCQPILGHNTVFWYRQTMMQGLELLAYFRNRAPLDDSGMPKDRFSAEMPDATLATLKIQPSEPRDSAVYFCASATGTSSTDTQYFGPGTRLTVL.

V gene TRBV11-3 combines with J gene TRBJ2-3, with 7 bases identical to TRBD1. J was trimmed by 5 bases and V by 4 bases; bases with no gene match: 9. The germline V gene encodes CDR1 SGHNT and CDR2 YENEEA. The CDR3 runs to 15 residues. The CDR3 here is CASSSRSNRGDTQYF. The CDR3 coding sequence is TGTGCCAGCAGCTCTCGGTCCAACAGGGGAGATACGCAGTATTTT.

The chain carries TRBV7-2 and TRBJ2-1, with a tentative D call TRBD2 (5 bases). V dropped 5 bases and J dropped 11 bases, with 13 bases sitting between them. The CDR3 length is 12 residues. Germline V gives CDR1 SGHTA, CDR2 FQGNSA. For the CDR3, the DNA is TGTGCCAGCAGCCCCGACTACGGTCAGCAGTTCTTC. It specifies CASSPDYGQQFF.

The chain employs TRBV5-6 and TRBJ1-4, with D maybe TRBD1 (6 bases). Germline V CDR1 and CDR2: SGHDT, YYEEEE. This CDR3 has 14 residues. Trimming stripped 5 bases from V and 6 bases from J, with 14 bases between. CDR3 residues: CASRRGPNDEKLFF. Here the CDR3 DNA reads TGTGCCAGCAGGCGGGGGCCAAATGATGAAAAACTGTTTTTT.

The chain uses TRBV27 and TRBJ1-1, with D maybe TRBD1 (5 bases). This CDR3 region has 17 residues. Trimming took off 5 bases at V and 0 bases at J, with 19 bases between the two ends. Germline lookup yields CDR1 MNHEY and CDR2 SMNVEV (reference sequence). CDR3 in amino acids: CASSQSGTVVMNTEAFF. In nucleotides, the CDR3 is TGTGCCAGCAGTCAATCCGGGACGGTAGTGATGAACACTGAAGCTTTCTTT.

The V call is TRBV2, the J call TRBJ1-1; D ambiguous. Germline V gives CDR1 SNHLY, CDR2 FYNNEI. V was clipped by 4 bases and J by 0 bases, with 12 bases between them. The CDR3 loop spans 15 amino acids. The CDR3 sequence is CASSGSYHMNTEAFF. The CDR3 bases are TGTGCCAGCAGTGGATCCTATCATATGAACACTGAAGCTTTCTTT.

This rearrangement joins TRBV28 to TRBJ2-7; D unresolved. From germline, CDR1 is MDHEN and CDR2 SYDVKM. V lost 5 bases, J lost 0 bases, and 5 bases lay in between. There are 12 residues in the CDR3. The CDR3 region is CASSGPSYEQYF. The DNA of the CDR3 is TGTGCCAGCAGTGGACCCTCCTACGAGCAGTACTTC. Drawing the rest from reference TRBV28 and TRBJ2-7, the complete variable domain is DVKVTQSSRYLVKRTGEKVFLECVQDMDHENMFWYRQDPGLGLRLIYFSYDVKMKEKGDIPEGYSVSREKKERFSLILESASTNQTSMYLCASSGPSYEQYFGPGTRLTVT.

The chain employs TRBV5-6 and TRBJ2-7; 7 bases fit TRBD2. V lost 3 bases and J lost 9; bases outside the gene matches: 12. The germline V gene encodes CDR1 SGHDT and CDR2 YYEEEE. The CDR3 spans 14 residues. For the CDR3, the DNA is TGTGCCAGCAGCTCCGGGGGGTCTTTACGCGGGCAGTACTTC. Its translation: CASSSGGSLRGQYF. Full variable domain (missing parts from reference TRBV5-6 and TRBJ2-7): DAGVTQSPTHLIKTRGQQVTLRCSPKSGHDTVSWYQQALGQGPQFIFQYYEEEERQRGNFPDRFSGHQFPNYSSELNVNALLLGDSALYLCASSSGGSLRGQYFGPGTRLTVT.

The CDR3 reads CASSLGGSTEAFF. As DNA, the CDR3 is TGTGCCAGCAGTTTGGGGGGGAGCACTGAAGCTTTCTTT. The chain recombines TRBV27 with TRBJ1-1; possible D gene TRBD1, 5 bases. CDR3 length: 13 amino acids. Germline values: CDR1 MNHEY, CDR2 SMNVEV (reference sequence). V was shortened by 3 bases and J by 4 bases, with 9 bases between the two germline ends.

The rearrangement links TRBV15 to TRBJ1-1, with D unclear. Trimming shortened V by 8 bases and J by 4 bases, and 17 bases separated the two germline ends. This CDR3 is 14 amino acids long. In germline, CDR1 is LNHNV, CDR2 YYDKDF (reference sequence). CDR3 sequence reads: CATRTARLGTEAFF. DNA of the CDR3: TGTGCCACCCGCACAGCCCGTCTAGGCACTGAAGCTTTCTTT.

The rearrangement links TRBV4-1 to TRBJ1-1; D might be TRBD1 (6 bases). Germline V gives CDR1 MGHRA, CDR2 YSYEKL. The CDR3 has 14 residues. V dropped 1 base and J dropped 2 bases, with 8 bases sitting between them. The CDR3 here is CASSQGGGNTEAFF. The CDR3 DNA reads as TGCGCCAGCAGCCAAGGTGGGGGCAACACTGAAGCTTTCTTT.

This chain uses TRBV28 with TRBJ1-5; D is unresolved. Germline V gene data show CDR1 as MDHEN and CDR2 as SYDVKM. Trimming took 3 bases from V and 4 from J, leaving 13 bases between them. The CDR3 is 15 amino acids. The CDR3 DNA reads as TGTGCCAGCAGTTTTCCGGACCATCAGAATCAGCCCCAGCATTTT. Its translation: CASSFPDHQNQPQHF.

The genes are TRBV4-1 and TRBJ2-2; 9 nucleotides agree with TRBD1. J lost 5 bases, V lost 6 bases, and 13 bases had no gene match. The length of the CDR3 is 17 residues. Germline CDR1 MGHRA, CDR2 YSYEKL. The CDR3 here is CASRFDPGTGITGELFF. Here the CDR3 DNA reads TGCGCCAGCAGATTCGACCCCGGGACAGGGATTACCGGGGAGCTGTTTTTT.

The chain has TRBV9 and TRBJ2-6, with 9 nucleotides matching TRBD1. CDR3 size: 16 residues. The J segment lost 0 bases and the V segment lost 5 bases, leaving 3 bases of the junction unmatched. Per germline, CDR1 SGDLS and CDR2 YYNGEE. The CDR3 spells CASRGTGSSGANVLTF. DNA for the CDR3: TGTGCCAGCAGGGGGACAGGGAGCTCTGGGGCCAACGTCCTGACTTTC. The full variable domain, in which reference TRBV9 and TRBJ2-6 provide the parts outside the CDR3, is DSGVTQTPKHLITATGQRVTLRCSPRSGDLSVYWYQQSLDQGLQFLIQYYNGEERAKGNILERFSAQQFPDLHSELNLSSLELGDSALYFCASRGTGSSGANVLTFGAGSRLTVL.

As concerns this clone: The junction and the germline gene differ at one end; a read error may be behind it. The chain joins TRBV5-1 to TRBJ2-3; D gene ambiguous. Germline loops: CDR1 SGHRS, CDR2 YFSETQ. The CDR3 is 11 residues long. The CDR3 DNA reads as TGTGCCAGCAGCTCCACAGATACGCAGTATTTT. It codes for CASSSTDTQYF. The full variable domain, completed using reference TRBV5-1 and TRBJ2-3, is KAGVTQTPRYLIKTRGQQVTLSCSPISGHRSVSWYQQTPGQGLQFLFEYFSETQRNKGNFPGRFSGRQFSNSRSEMNVSTLELGDSALYLCASSSTDTQYFGPGTRLTVL.

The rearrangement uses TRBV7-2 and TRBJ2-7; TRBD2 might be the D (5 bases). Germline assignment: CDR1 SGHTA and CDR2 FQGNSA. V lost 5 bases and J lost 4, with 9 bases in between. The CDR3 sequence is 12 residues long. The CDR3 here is CASSERTYEQYF. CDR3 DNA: TGTGCCAGCAGCGAAAGGACTTACGAGCAGTACTTC.

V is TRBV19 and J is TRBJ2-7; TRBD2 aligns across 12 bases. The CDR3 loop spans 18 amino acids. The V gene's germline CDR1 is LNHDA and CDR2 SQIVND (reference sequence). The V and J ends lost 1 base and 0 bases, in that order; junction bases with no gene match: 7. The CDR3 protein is CASSIGLMGLAGSYEQYF. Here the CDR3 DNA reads TGTGCCAGTAGTATAGGCTTAATGGGACTAGCGGGCTCCTACGAGCAGTACTTC.